This TCR beta chain came from a study of T cells in localized non-small cell lung cancer. Study-wide findings and caveats: In the blood, greater T cell density corresponded to longer overall survival.

Only in-frame clones appear in the TCRdb table, and some are missing; sequencing was by immunoSEQ multiplex PCR. Of about 3,400 clones listed, roughly 49% are singletons. The V gene end was trimmed by 2 bases and the J gene end by 3 bases; junction bases not matched to a gene: 1. Germline V gene data show CDR1 as SSHAT and CDR2 as FNYEAQ (reference sequence). The length of the CDR3 is 15 residues. In regard to this clone: Its target is unknown.

V is TRBV7-7 and J is TRBJ1-4; TRBD1 matches 9 bases. This sequence originates from a woman between 18 and 50 years old with stage I lung adenocarcinoma. The sequencing used lymph node tissue, collected before any cancer treatment. Here the CDR3 DNA reads TGTGCCAGCAGCTTAAGGACAGGGGCTAATGAAAAACTGTTTTTT. Translation: CASSLRTGANEKLFF.